The sequence of this T cell receptor beta chain was determined in a study of T cell responses to AZD1222 COVID-19 vaccine. TCRdb's table, derived via immunoSEQ multiplex PCR, lists solely in-frame clones and lacks some. The sample contains over 85,000 clones, roughly nine tenths of which appear only once. Study-level findings and limits: Reportedly, nearly half the spike-specific TCRs target unmutated variant regions. Repertoire collection took place solely once the T cell response had peaked. Increased Spike-specific TCR breadth and depth were observed after two AZD1222 doses. A mostly white British donor set with more females was recruited, and clonal diversity was possibly underestimated.

This clone was observed once. What it binds is not known. Germline V lookup: CDR1 MDHEN, CDR2 SYDVKM. CDR3 length: 14 residues. The germline V and J ends were trimmed by 7 bases and 2 bases, with 14 bases remaining between them. This TCR was recovered from an adult in good health. Here the sequenced sample was peripheral blood, taken on day 0 of AZD1222 vaccination. This chain uses TRBV28 with TRBJ1-1, with a possible D match to TRBD1 (5 bases). The CDR3 region is CASTILRANTEAFF. The DNA for the CDR3 is TGTGCCAGCACGATACTCAGGGCAAACACTGAAGCTTTCTTT.